The next 5 T cell receptor beta chains were all read from a single sample in a study of blood T cell repertoires in COVID-19. The method was immunoSEQ multiplex PCR; TCRdb's version includes in-frame clones alone and lacks a portion of them. The table records 110,000 to 150,000 clones, approximately 92% of them present only once. The sequencing sample was made of peripheral blood. These receptors originate from a woman aged 60 to 75 with active COVID-19.

This clone has more than one count but fewer than ten. The chain uses TRBV9 and TRBJ1-1; D remains unclear. V lost 0 bases, J lost 3 bases, and 6 bases lay in between. The CDR3 is made up of 13 amino acids. Per germline, CDR1 SGDLS and CDR2 YYNGEE. For the CDR3, the DNA is TGTGCCAGCAGCGTAGTCCCTGACACTGAAGCTTTCTTT. It specifies CASSVVPDTEAFF.

The chain uses TRBV28 and TRBJ2-3; D gene ambiguous. V lost 2 bases, J lost 5 bases, and 8 bases lay in between. This CDR3 region has 13 residues. CDR1 and CDR2 from the germline V gene are MDHEN and SYDVKM. The CDR3 nucleotides read TGTGCCAGCAGTTTAGGTCGCAGAGATACGCAGTATTTT. Its protein is CASSLGRRDTQYF. Based on the CDR3 plus reference TRBV28 and TRBJ2-3, the full variable domain is DVKVTQSSRYLVKRTGEKVFLECVQDMDHENMFWYRQDPGLGLRLIYFSYDVKMKEKGDIPEGYSVSREKKERFSLILESASTNQTSMYLCASSLGRRDTQYFGPGTRLTVL.

The V call is TRBV28, the J call TRBJ2-3, with 14 bases aligning to TRBD2. The CDR3 loop spans 16 amino acids. The germline V gene encodes CDR1 MDHEN and CDR2 SYDVKM. V trimming: 7 bases; J trimming: 5 bases; junction bases outside the gene matches: 8. The CDR3 sequence: CASIPPGLAGEDTQYF. The CDR3 DNA is TGTGCCAGCATTCCCCCGGGACTAGCGGGAGAAGATACGCAGTATTTT.

V gene TRBV3-1 (or the pseudogene TRBV3-2) combines with J gene TRBJ2-2; 8 bases are shared with TRBD2. Trimming at V came to 1 base and at J to 3 bases, leaving 13 bases not matched to a gene. CDR3 length: 19 amino acids. Per the germline V gene, CDR1 is LGHDT and CDR2 is YNNKEL (reference sequence). The CDR3 bases are TGTGCCAGCAGCCAAGCCCGCCGAGGAGTCGGGGGGGACACCGGGGAGCTGTTTTTT. It is translated as CASSQARRGVGGDTGELFF.

The V gene is TRBV2, the J gene TRBJ2-2; 7 bases agree with TRBD2. CDR1 is SNHLY and CDR2 is FYNNEI in the germline V gene. The CDR3 contains 15 residues. The trim removed 8 bases at V and 5 bases at J, leaving 11 bases unmatched. The CDR3 loop is CASSGRTRGTGELFF. In DNA form, the CDR3 reads TGTGCCAGCTCCGGTCGGACTAGGGGTACCGGGGAGCTGTTTTTT. Full variable domain (outside the CDR3, taken from reference TRBV2 and TRBJ2-2): EPEVTQTPSHQVTQMGQEVILRCVPISNHLYFYWYRQILGQKVEFLVSFYNNEISEKSEIFDDQFSVERPDGSNFTLKIRSTKLEDSAMYFCASSGRTRGTGELFFGEGSRLTVL.